One sample yielded the 19 T cell receptor beta chains listed below, sequenced in a study of T cells in Graves' hyperthyroidism and ophthalmopathy. Amplification of TCR beta CDR3 regions used RNA as the template. With the HTBI primer set, the TCR CDR3 went through a first round of RT-PCR. TCRdb independently ran MiXCR on the multiplex PCR reads; one entry per CDR3 protein. The top ten hold approximately 5.8% of the sample, which has around 450,000 distinct CDR3 sequences, roughly 13% seen once. Material for sequencing was blood. These receptors originate from a woman aged 18-29 years with Graves' hyperthyroidism.

The sample holds many counts of this clonotype. The chain links TRBV28 to TRBJ2-3, with 7 bases that match TRBD2. The CDR3 is 13 residues long. V shed 5 bases and J 8 bases; nucleotides not matched to a gene: 7. Germline lookup yields CDR1 MDHEN and CDR2 SYDVKM. The CDR3 DNA is TGTGCCAGCAGTCGGGACTACGGGGGTACGCAGTATTTT. This translates into CASSRDYGGTQYF.

There are a few counts of this clonotype. This rearrangement joins TRBV19 to TRBJ2-1, with 13 bases fitting TRBD2. The trim removed 6 bases at V and 5 bases at J, leaving 10 bases unmatched. Germline V gene sequence: CDR1 LNHDA, CDR2 SQIVND (reference sequence). This CDR3 spans 17 amino acids. CDR3 nucleotides: TGTGCCAGTAGCCCCCGACCCGGGACTAGCGGGAACAATGAGCAGTTCTTC. It translates to CASSPRPGTSGNNEQFF.

This clonotype came up many times. A junction end diverges from the germline sequence, so it may reflect a read error. This chain joins TRBV30 and TRBJ2-2; D may be TRBD1 (5 bases). This CDR3 comprises 14 residues. The V gene's germline CDR1 is GTSNPN and CDR2 SVGIG (reference sequence). Here the CDR3 reads CARRAGSYTGELFF. The CDR3 DNA is TGTGCCCGGAGAGCAGGGTCTTACACCGGGGAGCTGTTTTTT.

In the case of this clonotype: The junction does not match germline at one end; this may be a read error. V and J are TRBV28 and TRBJ2-7; D is uncertain. CDR1 is MDHEN, CDR2 SYDVKM, per germline. CDR3 length: 14 amino acids. The CDR3 here is CASTTSITHYERYF. The CDR3, as DNA: TGTGCCAGCACCACTTCCATCACGCACTACGAGCGGTACTTC.

This clonotype was observed at least ten times. The chain couples TRBV5-1 to TRBJ2-2; D possibly corresponds to TRBD2 (5 bases). CDR1 is SGHRS, CDR2 YFSETQ, per germline. Trimming removed 1 base from V and 1 base from J, with 8 bases in between. The length of the CDR3 is 15 residues. The CDR3 sequence is CASSLTSGNTGELFF. The CDR3 nucleotides read TGCGCCAGCAGCTTGACGAGCGGGAACACCGGGGAGCTGTTTTTT. Variable domain in full (rest from reference TRBV5-1 and TRBJ2-2): KAGVTQTPRYLIKTRGQQVTLSCSPISGHRSVSWYQQTPGQGLQFLFEYFSETQRNKGNFPGRFSGRQFSNSRSEMNVSTLELGDSALYLCASSLTSGNTGELFFGEGSRLTVL.

At least ten counts were recorded for this clonotype. V and J are TRBV11-2 and TRBJ2-3; D is uncertain. V was shortened by 6 bases and J by 9 bases, with 13 bases between the two germline ends. Germline V lookup: CDR1 SGHAT, CDR2 FQNNGV. CDR3 length: 12 residues. The CDR3, as DNA: TGTGCCAGCAGGTTCAGACTCGTCACGCAGTATTTT. Translated, it gives CASRFRLVTQYF.

The rearrangement uses TRBV11-2 and TRBJ2-5; either TRBD1 or TRBD2 may supply D (5 bases each). The CDR3 loop spans 14 amino acids. Deletions cut 3 bases from V and 4 bases from J, with 12 bases between. Germline loops: CDR1 SGHAT, CDR2 FQNNGV. The CDR3: CASSFLEGPETQYF. The CDR3 nucleotides read TGTGCCAGCAGCTTCCTAGAGGGACCAGAGACCCAGTACTTC.

This clonotype came up many times. This chain connects TRBV6-1 to TRBJ1-1; the D is unclear. This CDR3 spans 14 amino acids. The V end lost 0 bases, the J end lost 5 bases, and 10 bases lay between the germline ends. Per the germline V gene, CDR1 is MNHNS and CDR2 is SASEGT. In DNA form, the CDR3 reads TGTGCCAGCAGTGAAGCGGAAGCGGTTACTGAAGCTTTCTTT. Protein sequence: CASSEAEAVTEAFF.

This clonotype was seen a handful of times. The chain carries TRBV6-4 and TRBJ1-1; the D is unclear. The CDR3 is 11 residues long. The germline V and J ends were trimmed by 8 bases and 5 bases, with 9 bases remaining between them. Germline V gives CDR1 MRHNA, CDR2 SNTAGT. The CDR3 spells CASRIGTEAFF. CDR3 sequence (DNA): TGTGCCAGCCGGATTGGGACTGAAGCTTTCTTT.

The rearrangement links TRBV10-3 to TRBJ1-5; TRBD1 matches at 9 bases. Germline CDR1 reads ENHRY; CDR2 reads SYGVKD. CDR3 length: 13 residues. V shed 10 bases, J shed 3 bases, and the junction held 4 bases outside the gene matches. DNA of the CDR3: TGTGCCACCCGACAGGGGGACAATCAGCCCCAGCATTTT. Residues: CATRQGDNQPQHF.

This clonotype has only a few counts. The genes are TRBV20-1 and TRBJ1-3; 7 bases map to TRBD1. The CDR3 runs 12 residues. Germline CDR1 is DFQATT and CDR2 is SNEGSKA (reference sequence). The trim removed 1 base at V and 8 bases at J, leaving 2 bases unmatched. CDR3 region: CSARGQGYTIYF. The CDR3 coding sequence is TGCAGTGCTAGAGGACAGGGATACACCATATATTTT.

V gene TRBV29-1 combines with J gene TRBJ2-5, with D maybe TRBD1 (6 bases). There are 14 residues in the CDR3. CDR1 is SQVTM and CDR2 is ANQGSEA in the germline V gene. V lost 7 bases, J lost 6 bases, and 21 bases lay in between. As DNA, the CDR3 is TGCAGCGCTCCCGAGGGACAACTAGGGCAGACCCAGTACTTC. It codes for CSAPEGQLGQTQYF.

This clonotype has a count of ten or more. The chain recombines TRBV2 with TRBJ1-2; D not certain. The CDR3 length is 12 residues. Germline V gene data show CDR1 as SNHLY and CDR2 as FYNNEI. V was clipped by 6 bases and J by 4 bases, with 9 bases between them. CDR3 sequence reads: CASRTDVYGYTF. The CDR3 DNA reads as TGTGCCAGCAGAACAGATGTCTATGGCTACACCTTC.

This chain connects TRBV28 to TRBJ2-7; TRBD2 aligns across 10 bases. The CDR3 length is 17 residues. CDR1 is MDHEN, CDR2 SYDVKM, per germline. Unmatched junction bases numbered 14, after V lost 3 bases and J lost 6 bases. CDR3 DNA sequence: TGTGCCAGCAGTTTGGATGTGTACGAAGCGGGAGGGCCCGAGCAGTACTTC. It yields the protein CASSLDVYEAGGPEQYF.

The CDR3 sequence is CASSYSGDPDTQYF. CDR3 coding DNA: TGTGCCAGCAGTTACTCGGGAGATCCAGATACGCAGTATTTT. The J gene is TRBJ2-3, the V gene TRBV6-5; D might be TRBD2 (5 bases). V lost 0 bases and J 4 bases, leaving 8 bases between the germline ends. Germline CDR1 and CDR2: MNHEY and SVGAGI. This CDR3 is 14 amino acids long.

This clonotype has at least ten counts. The rearrangement joins TRBV30 to TRBJ2-1; D unclear. This CDR3 has 13 residues. V gave up 3 bases and J gave up 0 bases, with 6 bases separating them. CDR1 is GTSNPN, CDR2 SVGIG, per germline (reference sequence). The CDR3 DNA follows: TGTGCCTGGAGCTCAGACTCCTACAATGAGCAGTTCTTC. The encoded protein is CAWSSDSYNEQFF.

This clonotype was detected many times. The rearrangement joins TRBV12-5 to TRBJ2-3; the D gene is possibly TRBD1 (6 bases). The CDR3 totals 16 residues. The ends were cut back, 5 bases at V and 7 bases at J, with 22 bases in the middle. Germline V CDR1 and CDR2: LGHNT, FRNRAP. DNA for the CDR3: TGTGCTAGTGGTCCTACACAGGGTGGCGTGTCCAATACGCAGTATTTT. The encoded protein is CASGPTQGGVSNTQYF.

This clonotype was recorded at least ten times. The V gene is TRBV27, the J gene TRBJ2-1; 7 bases agree with TRBD1. CDR1 is MNHEY and CDR2 is SMNVEV in the germline V gene (reference sequence). With 6 bases clipped from V and 4 bases from J, the junction kept 9 bases outside the gene matches. The CDR3 is 15 amino acids. The CDR3 loop is CASSPQGSGYNEQFF. CDR3 in DNA: TGTGCCAGCAGCCCACAGGGGAGTGGATACAATGAGCAGTTCTTC.

This clonotype was found many times. The J gene is TRBJ2-7, the V gene TRBV5-1; 10 bases match TRBD2. In germline, CDR1 is SGHRS, CDR2 YFSETQ. The V segment lost 0 bases and the J segment 6 bases; nucleotides outside the gene matches: 6. CDR3 size: 15 residues. CDR3 DNA sequence: TGCGCCAGCAGCTTGGATCTAGCGGGAGCTGGCGAGCAGTACTTC. Translating it yields CASSLDLAGAGEQYF.